This T cell receptor (beta chain) was captured in a study of T cells in Graves' hyperthyroidism and ophthalmopathy. The study's findings and limits: Most clonotypes that expanded in the thyroid above 0.001 also showed up in blood.

Not enrolled were patients with uncontrolled infection, other autoimmune disease, pregnancy or lactation. Amplification of TCR beta CDR3 regions was performed using RNA transcripts as template. The primer set for the first-round RT-PCR of the TCR CDR3 was HTBI. TCRdb passed the multiplex PCR reads through MiXCR, listing each CDR3 protein once. Of roughly 280,000 distinct CDR3 sequences listed, approximately 23% are singletons. CDR3 length equals 14 residues. Germline CDR1 and CDR2: GTSNPN and SVGIG (reference sequence). The V and J ends lost 8 bases and 3 bases, in that order; junction bases with no gene match: 10. This clonotype was counted many times. Its specificity is unknown.

The chain employs TRBV30 and TRBJ2-3, with 8 bases identical to TRBD2. The material sequenced was blood. The TCR sequence derives from a man aged 25-45 years with Graves' ophthalmopathy. Here the CDR3 reads CALSRGGATDTQYF. The DNA of the CDR3 is TGTGCCCTCTCACGGGGGGGGGCTACAGATACGCAGTATTTT.